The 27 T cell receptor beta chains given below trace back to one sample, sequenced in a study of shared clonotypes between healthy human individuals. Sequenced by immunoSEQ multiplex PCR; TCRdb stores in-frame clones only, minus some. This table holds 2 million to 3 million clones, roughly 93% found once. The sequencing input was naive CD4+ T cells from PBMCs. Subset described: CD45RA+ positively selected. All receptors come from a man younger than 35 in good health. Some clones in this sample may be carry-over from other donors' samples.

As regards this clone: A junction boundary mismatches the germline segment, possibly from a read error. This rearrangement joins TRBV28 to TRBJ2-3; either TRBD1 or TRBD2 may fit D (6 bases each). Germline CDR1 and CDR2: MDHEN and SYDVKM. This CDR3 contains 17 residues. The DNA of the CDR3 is TGTGCCAGCAGTTTTCGGGGGCGGCCTCAAACCACAAATACGCAGTATTTT. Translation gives CASSFRGRPQTTNTQYF.

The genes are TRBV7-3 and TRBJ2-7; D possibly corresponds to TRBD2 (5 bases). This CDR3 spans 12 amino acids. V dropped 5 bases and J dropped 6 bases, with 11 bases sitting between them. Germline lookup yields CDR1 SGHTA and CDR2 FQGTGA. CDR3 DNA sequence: TGTGCCAGCAGCCTAGAGGGTAGCGAGCAGTACTTC. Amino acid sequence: CASSLEGSEQYF.

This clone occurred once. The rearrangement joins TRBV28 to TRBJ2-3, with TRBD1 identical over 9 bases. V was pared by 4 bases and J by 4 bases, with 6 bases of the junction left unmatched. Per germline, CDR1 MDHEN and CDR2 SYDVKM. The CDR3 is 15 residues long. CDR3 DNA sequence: TGTGCCAGCAGTTCGGGACAGGGCAGGGCAGATACGCAGTATTTT. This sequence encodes CASSSGQGRADTQYF.

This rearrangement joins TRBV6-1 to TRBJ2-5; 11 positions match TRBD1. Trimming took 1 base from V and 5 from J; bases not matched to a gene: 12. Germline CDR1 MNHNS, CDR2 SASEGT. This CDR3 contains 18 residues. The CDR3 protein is CASSEVRTGGTFRETQYF. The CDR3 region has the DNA TGTGCCAGCAGTGAAGTGCGGACAGGGGGCACATTTCGGGAGACCCAGTACTTC.

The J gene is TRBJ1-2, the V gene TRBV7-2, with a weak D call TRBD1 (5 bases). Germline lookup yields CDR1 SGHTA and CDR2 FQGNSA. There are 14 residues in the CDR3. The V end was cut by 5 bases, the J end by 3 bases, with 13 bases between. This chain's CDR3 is CASSPRGSDYGYTF. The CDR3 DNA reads TGTGCCAGCAGCCCAAGGGGCAGCGACTATGGCTACACCTTC.

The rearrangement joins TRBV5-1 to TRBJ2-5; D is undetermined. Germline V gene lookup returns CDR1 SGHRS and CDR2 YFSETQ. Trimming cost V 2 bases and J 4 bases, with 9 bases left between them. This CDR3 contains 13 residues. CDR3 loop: CASSFSYRETQYF. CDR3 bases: TGCGCCAGCAGCTTTAGCTACCGAGAGACCCAGTACTTC.

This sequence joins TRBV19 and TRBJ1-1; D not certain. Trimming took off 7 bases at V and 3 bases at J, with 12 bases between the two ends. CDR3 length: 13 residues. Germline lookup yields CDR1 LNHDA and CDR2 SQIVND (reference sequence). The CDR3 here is CASTPLEDTEAFF. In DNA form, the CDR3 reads TGTGCCAGTACCCCGTTAGAGGACACTGAAGCTTTCTTT.

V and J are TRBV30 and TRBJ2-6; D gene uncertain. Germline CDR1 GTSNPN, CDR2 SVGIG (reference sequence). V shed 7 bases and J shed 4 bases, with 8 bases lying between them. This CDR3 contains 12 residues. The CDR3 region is CASRYGANVLTF. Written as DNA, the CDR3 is TGTGCCTCCAGGTACGGGGCCAACGTCCTGACTTTC.

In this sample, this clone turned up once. CDR3 in DNA: TGTGCCAGCAGCTCATTACAGGGGGCTACTGAAGCTTTCTTT. Its protein is CASSSLQGATEAFF. The chain employs TRBV7-2 and TRBJ1-1, with 9 bases that match TRBD1. V lost 4 bases and J lost 5; bases outside the gene matches: 5. Germline CDR1 reads SGHTA; CDR2 reads FQGNSA. This CDR3 is 14 amino acids long.

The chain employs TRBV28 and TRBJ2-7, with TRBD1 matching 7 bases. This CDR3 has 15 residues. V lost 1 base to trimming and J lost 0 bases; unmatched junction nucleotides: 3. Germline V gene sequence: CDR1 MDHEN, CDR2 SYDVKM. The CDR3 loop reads CASSLSTGNSYEQYF. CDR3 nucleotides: TGTGCCAGCAGTTTATCGACAGGGAACTCCTACGAGCAGTACTTC.

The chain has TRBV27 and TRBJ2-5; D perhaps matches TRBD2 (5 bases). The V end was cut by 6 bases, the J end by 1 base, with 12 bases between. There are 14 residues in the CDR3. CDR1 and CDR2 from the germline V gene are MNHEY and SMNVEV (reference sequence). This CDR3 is CASRLSAAQETQYF. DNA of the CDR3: TGTGCCAGCAGATTGTCAGCGGCCCAAGAGACCCAGTACTTC.

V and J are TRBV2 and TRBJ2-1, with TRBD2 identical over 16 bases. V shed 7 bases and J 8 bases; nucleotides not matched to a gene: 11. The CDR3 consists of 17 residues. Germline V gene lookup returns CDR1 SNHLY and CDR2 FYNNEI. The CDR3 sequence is CASIVGLAGGPRDEQFF. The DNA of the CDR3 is TGTGCCAGCATCGTGGGACTAGCGGGAGGGCCAAGGGATGAGCAGTTCTTC.

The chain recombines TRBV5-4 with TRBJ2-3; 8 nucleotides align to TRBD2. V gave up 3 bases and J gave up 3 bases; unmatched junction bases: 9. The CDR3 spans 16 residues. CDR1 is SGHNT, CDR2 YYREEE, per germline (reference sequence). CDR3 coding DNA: TGTGCCAGCAGCTACCGGACTAGCCGGGGGACAGATACGCAGTATTTT. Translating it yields CASSYRTSRGTDTQYF.

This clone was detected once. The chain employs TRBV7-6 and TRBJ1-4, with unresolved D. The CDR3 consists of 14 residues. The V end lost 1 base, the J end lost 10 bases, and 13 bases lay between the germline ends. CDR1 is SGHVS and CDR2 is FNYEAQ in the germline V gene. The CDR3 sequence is CASSLDRVGLKLFF. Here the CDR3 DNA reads TGTGCCAGCAGCTTAGATCGGGTCGGCCTAAAACTGTTTTTT.

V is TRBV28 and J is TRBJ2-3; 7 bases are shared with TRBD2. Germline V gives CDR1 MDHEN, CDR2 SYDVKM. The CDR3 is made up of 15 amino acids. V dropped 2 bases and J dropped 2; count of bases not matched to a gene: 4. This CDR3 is CASSLAGGFTDTQYF. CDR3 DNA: TGTGCCAGCAGTTTAGCCGGGGGGTTCACAGATACGCAGTATTTT. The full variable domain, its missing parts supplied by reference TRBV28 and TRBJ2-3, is DVKVTQSSRYLVKRTGEKVFLECVQDMDHENMFWYRQDPGLGLRLIYFSYDVKMKEKGDIPEGYSVSREKKERFSLILESASTNQTSMYLCASSLAGGFTDTQYFGPGTRLTVL.

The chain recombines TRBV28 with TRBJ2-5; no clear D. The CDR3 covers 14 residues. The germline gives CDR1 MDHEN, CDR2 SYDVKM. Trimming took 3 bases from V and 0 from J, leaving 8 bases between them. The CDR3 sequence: CASSFGIYQETQYF. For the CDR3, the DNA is TGTGCCAGCAGTTTTGGGATTTACCAAGAGACCCAGTACTTC.

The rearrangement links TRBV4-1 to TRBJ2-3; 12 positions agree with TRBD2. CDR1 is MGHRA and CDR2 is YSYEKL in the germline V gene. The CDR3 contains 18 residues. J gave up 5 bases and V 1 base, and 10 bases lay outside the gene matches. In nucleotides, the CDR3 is TGCGCCAGCAGCCAAGGTTCCCTAGCGGGAGGGCGCGGAGATACGCAGTATTTT. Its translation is CASSQGSLAGGRGDTQYF.

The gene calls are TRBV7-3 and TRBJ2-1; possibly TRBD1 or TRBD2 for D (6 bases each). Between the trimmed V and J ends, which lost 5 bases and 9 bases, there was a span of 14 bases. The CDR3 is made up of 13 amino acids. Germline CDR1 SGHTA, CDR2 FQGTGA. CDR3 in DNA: TGTGCCAGCAGCATAATGGGGGGCGGTGAGCAGTTCTTC. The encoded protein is CASSIMGGGEQFF.

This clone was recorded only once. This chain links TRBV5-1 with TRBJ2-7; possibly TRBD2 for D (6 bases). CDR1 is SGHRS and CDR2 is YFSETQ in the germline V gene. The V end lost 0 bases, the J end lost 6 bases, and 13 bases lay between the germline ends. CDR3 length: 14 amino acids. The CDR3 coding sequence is TGCGCCAGCAGCTTGGGGGGACTCAACTCCGAGCAGTACTTC. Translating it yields CASSLGGLNSEQYF.

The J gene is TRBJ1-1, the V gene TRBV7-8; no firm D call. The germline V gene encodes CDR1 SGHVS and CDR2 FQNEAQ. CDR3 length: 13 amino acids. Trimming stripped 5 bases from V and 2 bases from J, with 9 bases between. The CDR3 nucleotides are TGTGCCAGCAGCCGTCGGGGAAACACTGAAGCTTTCTTT. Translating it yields CASSRRGNTEAFF. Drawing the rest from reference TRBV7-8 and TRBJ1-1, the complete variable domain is GAGVSQSPRYKVAKRGQDVALRCDPISGHVSLFWYQQALGQGPEFLTYFQNEAQLDKSGLPSDRFFAERPEGSVSTLKIQRTQQEDSAVYLCASSRRGNTEAFFGQGTRLTVV.

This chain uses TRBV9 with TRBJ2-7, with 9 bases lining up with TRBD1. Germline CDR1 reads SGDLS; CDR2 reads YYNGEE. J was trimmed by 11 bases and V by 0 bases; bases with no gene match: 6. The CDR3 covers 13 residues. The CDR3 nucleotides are TGTGCCAGCAGCGTAGGGGGACAGGGTTTCAAGTACTTC. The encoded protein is CASSVGGQGFKYF.

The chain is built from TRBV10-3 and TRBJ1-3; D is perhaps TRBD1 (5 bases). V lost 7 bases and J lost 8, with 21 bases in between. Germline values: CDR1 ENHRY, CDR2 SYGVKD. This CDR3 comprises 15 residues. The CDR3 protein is CAITGTRGEGDTIYF. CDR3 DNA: TGTGCCATCACTGGAACAAGGGGTGAAGGGGACACCATATATTTT.

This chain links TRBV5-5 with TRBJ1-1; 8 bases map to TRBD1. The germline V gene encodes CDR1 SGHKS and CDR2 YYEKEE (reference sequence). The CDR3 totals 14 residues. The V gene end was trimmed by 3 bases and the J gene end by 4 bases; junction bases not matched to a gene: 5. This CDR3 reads CASSWTGLITEAFF. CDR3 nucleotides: TGTGCCAGCAGCTGGACAGGGTTGATCACTGAAGCTTTCTTT.

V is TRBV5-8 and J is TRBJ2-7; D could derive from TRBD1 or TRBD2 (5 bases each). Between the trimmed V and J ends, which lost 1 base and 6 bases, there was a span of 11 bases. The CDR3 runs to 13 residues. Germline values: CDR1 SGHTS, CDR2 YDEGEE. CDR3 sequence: CASSLRDRTEQYF. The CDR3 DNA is TGTGCCAGCAGCTTGAGGGACCGTACCGAGCAGTACTTC.

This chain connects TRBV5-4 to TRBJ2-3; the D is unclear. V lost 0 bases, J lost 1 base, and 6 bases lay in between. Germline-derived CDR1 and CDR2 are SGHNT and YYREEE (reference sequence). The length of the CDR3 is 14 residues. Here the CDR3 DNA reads TGTGCCAGCAGCTTGGCATGGGGCACAGATACGCAGTATTTT. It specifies CASSLAWGTDTQYF. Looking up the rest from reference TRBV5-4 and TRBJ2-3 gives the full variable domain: ETGVTQSPTHLIKTRGQQVTLRCSSQSGHNTVSWYQQALGQGPQFIFQYYREEENGRGNFPPRFSGLQFPNYSSELNVNALELDDSALYLCASSLAWGTDTQYFGPGTRLTVL.

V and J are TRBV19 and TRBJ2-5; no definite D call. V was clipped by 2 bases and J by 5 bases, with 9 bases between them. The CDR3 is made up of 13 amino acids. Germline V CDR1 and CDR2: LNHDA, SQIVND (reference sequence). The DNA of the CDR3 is TGTGCCAGTAGTATAAGGGATGTGGAGACCCAGTACTTC. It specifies CASSIRDVETQYF.

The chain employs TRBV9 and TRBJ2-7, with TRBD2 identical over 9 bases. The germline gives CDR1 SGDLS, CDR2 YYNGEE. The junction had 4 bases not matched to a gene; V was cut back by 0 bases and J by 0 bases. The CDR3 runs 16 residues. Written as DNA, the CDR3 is TGTGCCAGCAGCGTAGACGGCGGGAGGGCCTCCTACGAGCAGTACTTC. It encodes CASSVDGGRASYEQYF.